Following are 28 T cell receptor beta chains from one sample sequenced in a study of blood T cells in healthy people across ages. A second PCR, run for about 6 to 11 cycles, used a sample-barcoded 5' primer plus a J-beta primer mix. Each CDR3 protein gets one entry after TCRdb re-called the 5' RACE reads with MiXCR. This sample has more than 900,000 distinct CDR3 sequences; about 25% occur once, and the top ten carry 0.75%. These same data were also listed under a study on T cells of mothers and their children.

Input material: blood. Every receptor here comes from a girl aged 2 to 10 in good health.

V is TRBV2 and J is TRBJ2-5; D perhaps matches TRBD2 (6 bases). Germline-derived CDR1 and CDR2 are SNHLY and FYNNEI. This CDR3 comprises 14 residues. V lost 8 bases, J lost 1 base, and 14 bases lay in between. DNA of the CDR3: TGTGCCAGCGCGGGACCCTCCTTCCAAGAGACCCAGTACTTC. It specifies CASAGPSFQETQYF.

J is TRBJ1-1 and V is TRBV21-1. TRBV21-1 is flagged as a pseudogene. The CDR3 contains 16 residues. The CDR3 DNA reads TGTGCCAGCAGCAATAAGTCCGAGGGCCCGAACACTGAAGCTTTCTTT. Translation: CASSNKSEGPNTEAFF.

This chain's CDR3 is CSVEDLGGPPYGYTF. The CDR3 bases are TGCAGCGTTGAAGATCTCGGGGGTCCGCCCTATGGCTACACCTTC. The V gene is TRBV29-1, the J gene TRBJ1-2; a weak D match, TRBD1 (5 bases). The CDR3 extends over 15 amino acids. Germline assignment: CDR1 SQVTM and CDR2 ANQGSEA. Deletions cut 0 bases from V and 4 bases from J, with 15 bases between.

V gene TRBV24-1 combines with J gene TRBJ1-5; TRBD1 agrees at 9 bases. CDR1 and CDR2 (germline): KGHDR, SFDVKD. V shed 5 bases and J 5 bases; nucleotides not matched to a gene: 6. The CDR3 totals 15 residues. The CDR3 coding sequence is TGTGCCACCAGTGGCCGACAGGGGGGAGATCAGCCCCAGCATTTT. Its translation: CATSGRQGGDQPQHF.

The chain carries TRBV28 and TRBJ1-4, with D unresolved. Germline values: CDR1 MDHEN, CDR2 SYDVKM. Trimming removed 5 bases from V and 6 bases from J, with 19 bases in between. This CDR3 is 16 amino acids long. The CDR3 DNA sequence: TGTGCCAGCAGTCTACCAAACGGAGGGTGGGATGAAAAACTGTTTTTT. Translation gives CASSLPNGGWDEKLFF.

This clonotype came up a few times. V is TRBV29-1 and J is TRBJ2-3; D call uncertain. Trimming cost V 3 bases and J 7 bases, with 14 bases left between them. Germline V gene sequence: CDR1 SQVTM, CDR2 ANQGSEA. This CDR3 contains 13 residues. CDR3 sequence reads: CSVDSRVKNTQYF. CDR3 bases: TGCAGCGTTGACTCCCGGGTCAAGAATACGCAGTATTTT.

This clonotype was seen more than once but under ten times. The chain uses TRBV6-5 and TRBJ2-3; D possibly corresponds to TRBD1 (6 bases). This CDR3 region has 16 residues. Germline CDR1 MNHEY, CDR2 SVGAGI. Trimming stripped 4 bases from V and 3 bases from J, with 17 bases between. CDR3 DNA sequence: TGTGCCAGCAGTTCCGACAGGCCCTATTTGACAGATACGCAGTATTTT. This codes for CASSSDRPYLTDTQYF.

J is TRBJ2-7 and V is TRBV19; D is undetermined. Trimming cost V 5 bases and J 4 bases, with 12 bases left between them. The germline V gene encodes CDR1 LNHDA and CDR2 SQIVND (reference sequence). This CDR3 region has 13 residues. The CDR3 loop reads CASSSLWGYEQYF. The CDR3 nucleotides read TGTGCCAGTAGTTCGCTATGGGGATACGAGCAGTACTTC.

This clonotype has just a few counts. The junction and the germline gene differ at one end; a read error may be behind it. The chain employs TRBV20-1 and TRBJ2-4; TRBD1 matches at 8 bases. This CDR3 region has 15 residues. Germline V gene data show CDR1 as DFQATT and CDR2 as SNEGSKA (reference sequence). In DNA form, the CDR3 reads TGCAGTGCGATACCAGGGGGCGCTTCCAAAAACATTCAGCACTTC. Translation: CSAIPGGASKNIQHF.

This clonotype was seen more than once but under ten times. The chain uses TRBV27 and TRBJ2-7; D unclear. Germline V gene data show CDR1 as MNHEY and CDR2 as SMNVEV (reference sequence). The CDR3 totals 16 residues. V was cut by 4 bases and J by 1 base, with 17 bases left in between. Here the CDR3 reads CASSSGPQTGSYEQYF. DNA of the CDR3: TGTGCCAGCAGTTCCGGACCCCAGACTGGATCCTACGAGCAGTACTTC.

J is TRBJ2-3 and V is TRBV3-1; 9 bases match TRBD2. The trim removed 4 bases at V and 0 bases at J, leaving 8 bases unmatched. The CDR3 is 17 amino acids. Germline assignment: CDR1 LGHDT and CDR2 YNNKEL (reference sequence). CDR3 sequence (DNA): TGTGCCAGCAGCCGTCAGACTAGCGGCCTGAGCACAGATACGCAGTATTTT. It codes for CASSRQTSGLSTDTQYF.

The rearrangement joins TRBV20-1 to TRBJ1-5; 7 bases fit TRBD1. Germline values: CDR1 DFQATT, CDR2 SNEGSKA (reference sequence). The CDR3 loop spans 17 amino acids. J was trimmed by 4 bases and V by 1 base; bases with no gene match: 13. The CDR3 loop reads CSARGKKTGSKNQPQHF. CDR3 coding DNA: TGCAGTGCTAGAGGAAAAAAGACAGGGAGCAAAAATCAGCCCCAGCATTTT.

This sequence joins TRBV29-1 and TRBJ2-3; a weak D match, TRBD2 (6 bases). The CDR3 is 13 residues long. Per the germline V gene, CDR1 is SQVTM and CDR2 is ANQGSEA. V lost 3 bases, J lost 12 bases, and 19 bases lay in between. CDR3 sequence: CSVEGELAETQYF. CDR3 nucleotides: TGCAGCGTTGAGGGAGAGTTAGCGGAAACCCAGTATTTT.

This clonotype was detected a few times. The chain has TRBV7-3 and TRBJ2-6; the D gene is possibly TRBD1 (7 bases). Germline CDR1 SGHTA, CDR2 FQGTGA. Trimming stripped 1 base from V and 2 bases from J, with 24 bases between. The CDR3 covers 21 residues. The CDR3 here is CASSLNLGLRQGGAGANVLTF. The CDR3 bases are TGTGCCAGCAGCTTAAACTTAGGACTACGACAGGGTGGTGCTGGGGCCAACGTCCTGACTTTC.

The chain uses TRBV11-1 and TRBJ2-3; no firm D call. Germline CDR1 and CDR2: SGHAT and FQDESV (reference sequence). V lost 1 base and J lost 4, with 12 bases in between. The CDR3 has 15 amino acids. Written as DNA, the CDR3 is TGTGCCAGCAGCTTAGACCCCTTCCCCTCAGATACGCAGTATTTT. It yields the protein CASSLDPFPSDTQYF.

This clonotype was counted many times. This chain connects TRBV5-1 to TRBJ2-5, with TRBD2 matching over 8 bases. Germline lookup yields CDR1 SGHRS and CDR2 YFSETQ. With V trimmed by 4 bases and J by 7 bases, 12 bases remained unmatched. The CDR3 is 15 residues long. CDR3 region: CASSPQPGTRGTQYF. The CDR3 coding sequence is TGCGCCAGCAGCCCCCAGCCCGGGACTAGGGGGACCCAGTACTTC.

This clonotype was recorded a few times. This chain links TRBV6-1 with TRBJ2-6; D gene uncertain. The CDR3 length is 16 residues. CDR1 is MNHNS, CDR2 SASEGT, per germline. Trimming shortened V by 6 bases and J by 0 bases, and 12 bases separated the two germline ends. The chain's CDR3 is CASRSRVRSGANVLTF. The CDR3 DNA reads as TGTGCCAGCAGGAGCCGGGTCCGCTCTGGGGCCAACGTCCTGACTTTC.

V and J are TRBV6-2 or TRBV6-3 and TRBJ2-1; 8 bases match TRBD2. The junction had 10 bases not matched to a gene; V was cut back by 5 bases and J by 4 bases. This CDR3 comprises 16 residues. Germline CDR1 and CDR2: MNHEY and SVGEGT. The DNA of the CDR3 is TGTGCCAGCAGTAAACCCCCGGAGCGGGGGTACAATGAGCAGTTCTTC. Residues: CASSKPPERGYNEQFF.

This clonotype has just a few counts. V gene TRBV29-1 combines with J gene TRBJ2-5; D unclear. V was trimmed by 7 bases and J by 1 base, leaving 13 bases between them. The CDR3 consists of 13 residues. Germline values: CDR1 SQVTM, CDR2 ANQGSEA. The CDR3 DNA is TGCAGCGGTATCGACGGCTCCCAAGAGACCCAGTACTTC. This codes for CSGIDGSQETQYF. Looking up the rest from reference TRBV29-1 and TRBJ2-5 gives the full variable domain: SAVISQKPSRDICQRGTSLTIQCQVDSQVTMMFWYRQQPGQSLTLIATANQGSEATYESGFVIDKFPISRPNLTFSTLTVSNMSPEDSSIYLCSGIDGSQETQYFGPGTRLLVL.

The chain employs TRBV12-3 or TRBV12-4 and TRBJ2-5, with TRBD2 as a possible D gene (6 bases). Trimming cost V 4 bases and J 5 bases, with 14 bases left between them. This CDR3 has 14 amino acids. The CDR3 is CASSWIPAGETQYF. The DNA of the CDR3 is TGTGCCAGCAGTTGGATACCCGCGGGGGAGACCCAGTACTTC.

Regarding this clonotype: Relative to the germline gene, one junction end is altered; a read error may explain this. The chain links TRBV25-1 to TRBJ1-4; D is ambiguous. The J call is uncertain, as TRBJ2-2 better fits the DNA end. The CDR3 is made up of 13 amino acids. Germline V gives CDR1 MGHDK, CDR2 SYGVNS. CDR3: CVSSELGGRELFF. The DNA of the CDR3 is TGTGTCAGCAGTGAATTGGGCGGCAGGGAGCTGTTTTTT.

The chain employs TRBV5-1 and TRBJ2-6, with D perhaps matching TRBD1 (6 bases). The V gene's germline CDR1 is SGHRS and CDR2 YFSETQ. Trimming removed 2 bases from V and 1 base from J, with 13 bases in between. The CDR3 extends over 17 amino acids. Here the CDR3 reads CASSFLDRVSGANVLTF. CDR3 sequence (DNA): TGCGCCAGCAGCTTCTTGGACAGAGTATCTGGGGCCAACGTCCTGACTTTC.

The rearrangement links TRBV27 to TRBJ1-6; D is perhaps TRBD1 (6 bases). Germline-derived CDR1 and CDR2 are MNHEY and SMNVEV (reference sequence). The CDR3 covers 14 residues. The V end was cut by 4 bases, the J end by 5 bases, with 9 bases between. The CDR3 reads CASSSGGDNSPLHF. DNA of the CDR3: TGTGCCAGCAGTTCCGGGGGCGATAATTCACCCCTCCACTTT.

V is TRBV29-1 and J is TRBJ2-5; the D is unclear. V lost 2 bases and J lost 2, with 9 bases in between. CDR1 is SQVTM and CDR2 is ANQGSEA in the germline V gene. CDR3 length: 13 amino acids. In DNA, the CDR3 is TGCAGCGTTGAACCGGCGGTGCAAGAGACCCAGTACTTC. It translates to CSVEPAVQETQYF.

The gene calls are TRBV7-2 and TRBJ2-5; maybe TRBD1 (6 bases). TRBJ2-1 matches the DNA end more closely, so the J call is doubtful. This CDR3 has 12 residues. CDR1 and CDR2 from the germline V gene are SGHTA and FQGNSA. The CDR3 protein is CASSSTGLQQFF. CDR3 coding DNA: TGTGCCAGCAGCTCCACAGGGTTGCAGCAGTTCTTC.

This sequence joins TRBV21-1 and TRBJ2-1; TRBD1 is the table's D call, not checked against the DNA. TRBV21-1 is a documented pseudogene. The CDR3 contains 14 residues. The DNA for the CDR3 is TGTGCCAATGATCCGGGACAGCATGCTATCGAGCAGTCCTTC. Translating it yields CANDPGQHAIEQSF.

This clonotype was picked up a small number of times. A much bigger clone sits one base away, suggesting this may be a read error. This rearrangement joins TRBV12-3 or TRBV12-4 to TRBJ2-2; 9 bases line up with TRBD2. Trimming at V came to 5 bases and at J to 5 bases, leaving 3 bases not matched to a gene. This CDR3 contains 14 residues. The CDR3 DNA is TGTGCCAGCAGTACGACTAGCGGTACCGGGGAGCTGTTTTTT. Translated, it gives CASSTTSGTGELFF.

The CDR3 DNA sequence: TGTGCCTCAAGGCCCCCTCAGGGAGGTCAGCCCCAGCATTTT. Its translation is CASRPPQGGQPQHF. J is TRBJ1-5 and V is TRBV10-3; the D gene is possibly TRBD1 (5 bases). CDR1 and CDR2 from the germline V gene are ENHRY and SYGVKD. Trimming left V 11 bases short and J 6 bases short, with 20 bases between. This CDR3 has 14 amino acids.